This T cell receptor beta chain comes out of a study of OX40 agonist ivuxolimab in advanced cancers. The germline V gene encodes CDR1 MDHEN and CDR2 SYDVKM. This CDR3 region has 15 residues. Trimming cost V 5 bases and J 2 bases, with 16 bases left between them. Any history of autoimmune disease or systemic immunosuppression disqualified patients. Baseline, cycle 4 day 1, and cycle 7 day 1 were the blood sampling points. The assay was immunoSEQ multiplex PCR, and TCRdb's table has in-frame clones only and misses some. Here the sample spans roughly 71,000 clones, 75% to 80% being singletons. General observations from the study: Among expanded peripheral T cells, antigen specificity went undetermined. In CD8+ T cells, expanded clones were on average more numerous than in CD4+.

This clone was observed a handful of times. Its cognate antigen is unknown. The sequence was collected from an adult with an advanced solid tumor such as melanoma, head and neck, liver or kidney cancer. This material consisted of CD4+ or CD8+ T cells sorted from blood, taken in a trial of the OX40 agonist ivuxolimab. V is TRBV28 and J is TRBJ2-7; a weak D match, TRBD2 (5 bases). CDR3 DNA sequence: TGTGCCAGCAGTCAGCCAGACTACCGAGCCTACGAGCAGTACTTC. This codes for CASSQPDYRAYEQYF.